One and the same sample provided the 31 T cell receptor beta chains below, sequenced in a study of cytomegalovirus exposure and HLA in healthy donors. Assay used: immunoSEQ multiplex PCR; TCRdb lists only in-frame clones, some missing. The table lists fewer than 75,000 clones, 85% to 95% of them singletons. Sequencing input: PBMCs. Source of these receptors: a woman between 18 and 29 years old in good health and CMV-seropositive.

This sequence joins TRBV5-1 and TRBJ2-3; TRBD2 matches at 9 bases. The ends lost 3 bases at V and 5 bases at J; junction bases unmatched: 4. This CDR3 comprises 14 residues. Per the germline V gene, CDR1 is SGHRS and CDR2 is YFSETQ. The CDR3 region is CASSYLAGRDTQYF. The CDR3 region has the DNA TGCGCCAGCAGCTACCTAGCGGGACGAGATACGCAGTATTTT.

With regard to this clone: At one end, the junction sequence differs from germline, possibly due to a read error. The V and J genes are TRBV2 and TRBJ2-1, with D perhaps matching TRBD2 (5 bases). CDR1 is SNHLY and CDR2 is FYNNEI in the germline V gene. This CDR3 region has 10 residues. Here the CDR3 reads CASREAARFF. CDR3 bases: TGTGCCAGCAGGGAAGCGGCACGGTTCTTC.

The chain uses TRBV19 and TRBJ2-2; unclear D gene. The CDR3 has 15 residues. The V end lost 3 bases, the J end lost 2 bases, and 10 bases lay between the germline ends. Looked up from germline, CDR1 is LNHDA and CDR2 is SQIVND (reference sequence). The CDR3, as DNA: TGTGCCAGTAGTATTAGTGAGGCAAACACCGGGGAGCTGTTTTTT. This sequence encodes CASSISEANTGELFF.

The chain recombines TRBV10-2 with TRBJ2-3; 7 positions agree with TRBD2. The CDR3 extends over 14 amino acids. The V gene end was trimmed by 4 bases and the J gene end by 3 bases; junction bases not matched to a gene: 4. From germline, CDR1 is WSHSY and CDR2 SAAADI. Written as DNA, the CDR3 is TGCGCCAGCAGTGTCCCCGGGGGGACAGATACGCAGTATTTT. Translated: CASSVPGGTDTQYF.

The chain is built from TRBV19 and TRBJ1-4; D gene uncertain. V shed 10 bases and J shed 8 bases, with 17 bases lying between them. CDR1 is LNHDA and CDR2 is SQIVND in the germline V gene (reference sequence). The CDR3 spans 13 residues. The CDR3, as DNA: TGTGCCACCGCGGGCCGGGAGATCGAAAAACTGTTTTTT. It encodes CATAGREIEKLFF.

The chain employs TRBV27 and TRBJ1-1; the D is unclear. Per germline, CDR1 MNHEY and CDR2 SMNVEV (reference sequence). CDR3 length: 11 residues. The ends were cut back, 3 bases at V and 7 bases at J, with 6 bases in the middle. The CDR3: CASSFGLEAFF. The DNA for the CDR3 is TGTGCCAGCAGTTTCGGTCTTGAAGCTTTCTTT.

V gene TRBV25-1 combines with J gene TRBJ1-1; 7 nucleotides agree with TRBD1. Germline CDR1 is MGHDK and CDR2 is SYGVNS. V dropped 6 bases and J dropped 3; count of bases not matched to a gene: 7. This CDR3 has 14 residues. The CDR3 DNA is TGTGCCAGCAGCCGGACAGGTTGGGACACTGAAGCTTTCTTT. Protein: CASSRTGWDTEAFF.

The gene calls are TRBV28 and TRBJ2-1; 12 bases align to TRBD2. Trimming cost V 2 bases and J 5 bases; bases outside gene matches: 1. CDR3 length equals 15 residues. CDR1 is MDHEN, CDR2 SYDVKM, per germline. In nucleotides, the CDR3 is TGTGCCAGCAGTTTACTAGCGGGGGGGAACAATGAGCAGTTCTTC. This codes for CASSLLAGGNNEQFF.

J is TRBJ1-4 and V is TRBV7-2; D might be TRBD1 (5 bases). Germline V gene data show CDR1 as SGHTA and CDR2 as FQGNSA. The ends were cut back, 5 bases at V and 7 bases at J, with 17 bases in the middle. CDR3 length equals 15 residues. CDR3 nucleotide sequence: TGTGCCAGCAGCCCGGAGGGCGGGGGGGTTGAAAAACTGTTTTTT. Its protein product is CASSPEGGGVEKLFF.

V and J are TRBV12-5 and TRBJ1-1; 9 bases align to TRBD1. The germline V gene encodes CDR1 LGHNT and CDR2 FRNRAP. The length of the CDR3 is 19 residues. Trimming took 1 base from V and 6 from J; bases not matched to a gene: 18. CDR3 residues: CASGLAYTGTGKAEAEAFF. The CDR3 nucleotides are TGTGCTAGTGGTTTGGCATATACCGGGACAGGGAAAGCGGAGGCTGAAGCTTTCTTT.

This clone was counted only a few times. This CDR3 is CASTNQGAGELFF. DNA of the CDR3: TGTGCCAGTACCAACCAGGGGGCCGGGGAGCTGTTTTTT. This chain links TRBV19 with TRBJ2-2, with TRBD1 matching over 7 bases. The germline V gene encodes CDR1 LNHDA and CDR2 SQIVND (reference sequence). The CDR3 has 13 amino acids. V lost 7 bases, J lost 6 bases, and 5 bases stayed unmatched. Together with reference TRBV19 and TRBJ2-2, the CDR3 gives the full variable domain: DGGITQSPKYLFRKEGQNVTLSCEQNLNHDAMYWYRQDPGQGLRLIYYSQIVNDFQKGDIAEGYSVSREKKESFPLTVTSAQKNPTAFYLCASTNQGAGELFFGEGSRLTVL.

This clone was detected once. The chain joins TRBV9 to TRBJ2-7; 9 bases agree with TRBD2. Germline trimming cut 6 bases from V and 2 bases from J; bases unmatched to any gene: 3. Germline V gene sequence: CDR1 SGDLS, CDR2 YYNGEE. This CDR3 has 13 residues. The CDR3 DNA sequence: TGTGCCAGCAATAGCGGGGGAACCTACGAGCAGTACTTC. Translated: CASNSGGTYEQYF.

The chain links TRBV6-5 to TRBJ2-3; 9 bases are a match to TRBD2. CDR1 is MNHEY, CDR2 SVGAGI, per germline. This CDR3 comprises 15 residues. J lost 5 bases, V lost 4 bases, and 7 bases had no gene match. As DNA, the CDR3 is TGTGCCAGCAGTTGGGGACTAGCCGGGAAAGATACGCAGTATTTT. Translating gives CASSWGLAGKDTQYF.

This clone was seen a single time. The chain joins TRBV30 to TRBJ2-7; D is perhaps TRBD1 (6 bases). CDR3 size: 13 residues. Trimming took 0 bases from V and 2 from J, leaving 8 bases between them. The germline V gene has CDR1 GTSNPN and CDR2 SVGIG (reference sequence). The CDR3 loop is CAWSVDSTYEQYF. CDR3 nucleotides: TGTGCCTGGAGTGTGGACAGTACCTACGAGCAGTACTTC.

This rearrangement joins TRBV5-6 to TRBJ2-1; 11 bases are shared with TRBD2. CDR1 SGHDT and CDR2 YYEEEE come from the germline V gene. J was trimmed by 5 bases and V by 4 bases; bases with no gene match: 5. CDR3 length: 15 residues. CDR3 in DNA: TGTGCCAGCAGCACCTTAGCGGGAGGGCACAATGAGCAGTTCTTC. Translated: CASSTLAGGHNEQFF.

The genes are TRBV10-1 and TRBJ1-1; D is unclear. Trimming left V 3 bases short and J 1 base short, with 9 bases between. The CDR3 consists of 14 residues. From germline, CDR1 is WNHNN and CDR2 SYGVQD (reference sequence). The CDR3: CASSESLSNTEAFF. In DNA, the CDR3 is TGCGCCAGCAGTGAATCCCTATCGAACACTGAAGCTTTCTTT.

The chain employs TRBV5-1 and TRBJ2-7, with 7 bases fitting TRBD1. The ends lost 1 base at V and 0 bases at J; junction bases unmatched: 1. The germline V gene encodes CDR1 SGHRS and CDR2 YFSETQ. The CDR3 loop spans 14 amino acids. The CDR3 region has the DNA TGCGCCAGCAGCTTGTCAGGGGGCTCCTACGAGCAGTACTTC. Protein product: CASSLSGGSYEQYF.

The rearrangement uses TRBV6-6 and TRBJ2-5; 8 bases fit TRBD1. CDR1 and CDR2 from the germline V gene are MNHNY and SVGAGI (reference sequence). The length of the CDR3 is 14 residues. The J segment lost 4 bases and the V segment lost 6 bases, leaving 7 bases of the junction unmatched. CDR3 nucleotides: TGTGCCAGCAGAACCACAGGGGGAGGAGAGACCCAGTACTTC. Translation: CASRTTGGGETQYF.

This rearrangement joins TRBV25-1 to TRBJ1-5; possible D gene TRBD1, 5 bases. Between the trimmed V and J ends, which lost 7 bases and 4 bases, there was a span of 14 bases. The CDR3 contains 14 residues. Germline CDR1 and CDR2: MGHDK and SYGVNS. CDR3 protein: CASMTAGPNQPQHF. CDR3 nucleotides: TGTGCCAGCATGACGGCGGGACCGAATCAGCCCCAGCATTTT.

This clone showed up just once. The V gene is TRBV5-6, the J gene TRBJ2-4, with 10 bases matching TRBD1. Germline assignment: CDR1 SGHDT and CDR2 YYEEEE. There are 15 residues in the CDR3. Losses at the gene ends were 4 bases for V and 5 bases for J; bases not matched to a gene: 6. The CDR3 sequence is CASSTPGTGENIQYF. The CDR3 DNA sequence: TGTGCCAGCAGCACGCCCGGGACAGGGGAAAACATTCAGTACTTC.

Notes on this clone: Within the sample, other DNA sequences also encode this same CDR3. The V and J genes are TRBV30 and TRBJ1-1, with no clear D. Germline assignment: CDR1 GTSNPN and CDR2 SVGIG (reference sequence). The length of the CDR3 is 13 residues. Trimming stripped 2 bases from V and 2 bases from J, with 9 bases between. This chain's CDR3 is CAWSRGLNTEAFF. The CDR3 DNA follows: TGTGCCTGGAGTCGCGGATTAAACACTGAAGCTTTCTTT.

This chain links TRBV7-3 with TRBJ2-6, with a weak D call TRBD1 (6 bases). Germline assignment: CDR1 SGHTA and CDR2 FQGTGA. Trimming removed 5 bases from V and 0 bases from J, with 8 bases in between. CDR3 length: 15 residues. CDR3 amino acids: CASSQDSSGANVLTF. The CDR3 coding sequence is TGTGCCAGCAGCCAGGACAGCTCTGGGGCCAACGTCCTGACTTTC. Full variable domain (rest looked up from reference TRBV7-3 and TRBJ2-6): GAGVSQTPSNKVTEKGKYVELRCDPISGHTALYWYRQSLGQGPEFLIYFQGTGAADDSGLPNDRFFAVRPEGSVSTLKIQRTERGDSAVYLCASSQDSSGANVLTFGAGSRLTVL.

Here the CDR3 reads CASSKQGYEQYF. CDR3 DNA sequence: TGTGCCAGCAGCAAACAGGGCTACGAGCAGTACTTC. The chain is built from TRBV5-6 and TRBJ2-7, with D perhaps TRBD1 (6 bases). V was clipped by 4 bases and J by 3 bases, with 8 bases between them. The CDR3 totals 12 residues. CDR1 is SGHDT and CDR2 is YYEEEE in the germline V gene.

J is TRBJ2-5 and V is TRBV5-4, with a tentative D call TRBD1 (5 bases). The germline V gene encodes CDR1 SGHNT and CDR2 YYREEE (reference sequence). V was clipped by 2 bases and J by 3 bases, with 14 bases between them. The CDR3 has 15 amino acids. This chain's CDR3 is CASSFETVTKETQYF. The CDR3 nucleotides read TGTGCCAGCAGCTTTGAGACAGTGACAAAAGAGACCCAGTACTTC.

The J gene is TRBJ1-1, the V gene TRBV10-2; unclear D gene. V was clipped by 8 bases and J by 0 bases, with 16 bases between them. In germline, CDR1 is WSHSY, CDR2 SAAADI. The CDR3 contains 15 residues. CDR3 protein: CASGTRWFMNTEAFF. The CDR3 coding sequence is TGCGCCAGCGGTACACGTTGGTTCATGAACACTGAAGCTTTCTTT.

The chain carries TRBV5-1 and TRBJ2-5; TRBD2 might be the D (6 bases). The CDR3 length is 15 residues. CDR1 SGHRS and CDR2 YFSETQ come from the germline V gene. Trimming cost V 1 base and J 5 bases, with 15 bases left between them. The CDR3 protein is CASSLSAEGRETQYF. The CDR3 coding sequence is TGCGCCAGCAGCTTGTCGGCGGAGGGGCGGGAGACCCAGTACTTC.

V usage is TRBV14 and J usage is TRBJ2-2, with TRBD1 matching over 9 bases. The CDR3 spans 16 residues. The junction had 8 bases not matched to a gene; V was cut back by 4 bases and J by 5 bases. Germline V lookup: CDR1 SGHDN, CDR2 FVKESK. The CDR3 spells CASSLRDRELTGELFF. CDR3 coding DNA: TGTGCCAGCAGCCTCCGGGACAGGGAGTTAACCGGGGAGCTGTTTTTT.

This clone was observed a single time. The gene calls are TRBV19 and TRBJ1-1, with 8 bases lining up with TRBD1. Germline CDR1 reads LNHDA; CDR2 reads SQIVND (reference sequence). The length of the CDR3 is 15 residues. Trimming cost V 6 bases and J 5 bases; bases outside gene matches: 11. The CDR3 region is CASSYGQGPTTEAFF. The CDR3 DNA follows: TGTGCCAGTAGCTATGGACAGGGCCCCACGACTGAAGCTTTCTTT. Full variable domain (outside the CDR3, taken from reference TRBV19 and TRBJ1-1): DGGITQSPKYLFRKEGQNVTLSCEQNLNHDAMYWYRQDPGQGLRLIYYSQIVNDFQKGDIAEGYSVSREKKESFPLTVTSAQKNPTAFYLCASSYGQGPTTEAFFGQGTRLTVV.

This sequence joins TRBV25-1 and TRBJ2-1; possible D gene TRBD2, 6 bases. Between the trimmed V and J ends, which lost 2 bases and 8 bases, there was a span of 10 bases. CDR3 size: 13 residues. The germline V gene has CDR1 MGHDK and CDR2 SYGVNS. CDR3 in amino acids: CASSEAGGYEQFF. The CDR3 bases are TGTGCCAGCAGTGAAGCAGGAGGGTATGAGCAGTTCTTC. Variable domain in full (rest from reference TRBV25-1 and TRBJ2-1): EADIYQTPRYLVIGTGKKITLECSQTMGHDKMYWYQQDPGMELHLIHYSYGVNSTEKGDLSSESTVSRIRTEHFPLTLESARPSHTSQYLCASSEAGGYEQFFGPGTRLTVL.

The rearrangement joins TRBV2 to TRBJ1-2, with TRBD1 matching over 10 bases. The CDR3 is made up of 15 amino acids. Germline CDR1 and CDR2: SNHLY and FYNNEI. J was trimmed by 3 bases and V by 2 bases; bases with no gene match: 3. CDR3 sequence reads: CASSERTGGHYGYTF. CDR3 nucleotide sequence: TGTGCCAGCAGTGAAAGGACAGGGGGACACTATGGCTACACCTTC.

The V and J genes are TRBV29-1 and TRBJ2-5; TRBD2 is a possible D gene (5 bases). The CDR3 is 13 amino acids. Germline values: CDR1 SQVTM, CDR2 ANQGSEA. V lost 1 base and J 5 bases, leaving 11 bases between the germline ends. Here the CDR3 DNA reads TGCAGCGTTGAAGGGACTCTGGGGGAGACCCAGTACTTC. As protein: CSVEGTLGETQYF.